This TCR beta chain was observed in a study of T cells after yellow fever vaccination (dated by TCRdb to between 2018 and 2021). Some background on the complete study: The SMART-Seq v4 Ultra Low Input RNA kit was used to prepare libraries from fractions with low cell numbers. To follow T-cell clones before and after both primary and booster YFV17D yellow fever vaccination, bulk TCR alpha and beta repertoires underwent longitudinal sequencing. Two healthy male donors made up the cohort, one aged 18 to 29 years and the other aged 30 to 40 years. Bulk PBMC replicates and cell subsets were isolated from blood drawn at multiple timepoints before and after both primary and secondary immunization.

Instrument used: Illumina NovaSeq 6000. TCR cDNA was synthesized by 5'RACE template switching, through which a universal primer site and unique molecular identifiers were introduced. Priming for cDNA synthesis came from both the TCR alpha and TCR beta constant segments. Library amplification involved two PCR steps, and the second step added sample barcodes and sequencing adapters. Sequencing of libraries was performed on Illumina HiSeq 2500 (2x100 bp) or NovaSeq (2x150 bp). From the authors' description of their analysis: MIGEC was used to demultiplex reads and collapse the reads into UMI consensus sequences, and MiXCR was used for V(D)J alignment. Vaccine-responding clonotypes were defined with edgeR using replicate PBMC samples, requiring FDR below 0.01 and a log2 fold change above 5 up to day 15. CD4 or CD8 identity was assigned to each bulk clonotype according to whether the clonotype was present at higher abundance in the sequenced CD4 repertoire or the sequenced CD8 repertoire. TCRdb's own reprocessing of the public reads used fastp at Q25 and MiXCR and kept productive beta chains. Entries that share a CDR3 protein sequence are merged under the most common genes and DNA. Here the V and J calls rest on TCRdb's processing, not on the authors' analysis. Present in this sample are a few hundred thousand distinct CDR3 sequences, about 5.2% of which were seen just once. Roughly 3% of the sample lies in the top ten.

Ten or more counts support this clonotype. Its specific antigen is unknown. Base qualities are not recorded, but no much larger clone differs from it by a single base. Summary of the overall study and its limitations: A small share of clonotypes was detected in both CD4 and CD8 compartments, with the overlap likely arising from convergent recombination. Because abundant contaminating clonotypes from the bulk population could be contained in FACS-sorted repertoires, computational filtering was required. Because only two donors were included in the study, the extent to which the findings can be generalized is limited. The secondary T-cell response was weaker than the primary response but faster, peaking on day 5 instead of day 15. Most clones expanded after primary vaccination (around 96% of CD4 and 70% to 90% of CD8) were re-detected after the booster, suggesting that broad memory maintenance occurred.

In the paper's terms, the treatment or condition label means: live attenuated yellow fever vaccine strain. PBMCs were isolated from peripheral blood using a standard Ficoll-Paque protocol. CD4 and CD8 T-cell fractions were isolated with Dynabeads CD4 and CD8 positive selection kits. RNA was extracted with TriZol from bulk PBMCs, CD4 and CD8 fractions, and dextramer-positive and dextramer-negative fractions. The sequencing used CD4+ T cells sorted from PBMCs, collected on the day of the yellow fever booster vaccination. The TCR sequence derives from a man aged 18 to 29 who received the YFV17D yellow fever vaccine.

This receptor has the CDR3 CASSAGLAGSDTQYF. The sequenced DNA is TGTGCCAGCAGTGCGGGACTAGCGGGATCAGATACGCAGTATTTT. This sequence uses TRBV2 and TRBJ2-3, with TRBD2 identical over 13 junction bases. V is trimmed back by 4 bases and J by 4 bases, and the junction contains 2 bases that no gene match accounts for. CDR1 and CDR2 are drawn from the germline V gene: SNHLY, FYNNEI. The CDR3 sequence holds 15 residues, the cysteine and phenylalanine included. Only CDR3 DNA remains: 45 bases, in frame from the first base.